The rows below give T cell receptor beta chains drawn from one sample of a study of CD8+CD57+ T cells in acquired aplastic anemia. Via MiXCR, TCRdb re-called the reads, giving one row per CDR3 protein. This table holds around 150,000 distinct CDR3 sequences, roughly 50% found once. The sequenced material came from sorted CD4+, CD8+, or CD8+CD57+ T cells (not recorded which) from PBMCs. The source is a human donor with aplastic anemia. Both conserved end residues are part of each CDR3. A D gene is named only where the DNA matches it firmly. The size field is filled for only some rows; it gives once, few, many or a size class.

D | size | J | V | CDR3 | DNA
TRBD1 | - | TRBJ2-3 | TRBV6-2/TRBV6-3 | CASSYRGGTGRDTQYF | TGTGCCAGCAGTTATCGGGGCGGGACAGGGAGAGATACGCAGTATTTT
- | few | TRBJ2-1 | TRBV10-3 | CATRDGFNEQFF | TGTGCCACCCGGGACGGCTTCAATGAGCAGTTCTTC
TRBD1 | many | TRBJ2-7 | TRBV10-2 | CASGDSSYEQYF | TGCGCCAGCGGGGACAGTTCCTACGAGCAGTACTTC
- | many | TRBJ2-1 | TRBV2 | CASSEALLGQFNEQFF | TGTGCCAGCAGTGAAGCGCTTCTAGGACAGTTTAATGAGCAGTTCTTC
- | many | TRBJ2-7 | TRBV20-1 | CSASRTGAYEQYF | TGCAGTGCTAGTAGGACGGGAGCCTACGAGCAGTACTTC
TRBD2 | once | TRBJ2-7 | TRBV20-1 | CSATSGGRVEQYF | TGCAGTGCTACCTCGGGGGGGCGGGTTGAGCAGTACTTC
TRBD1 | many | TRBJ2-1 | TRBV5-1 | CASSKGTGEGNEQFF | TGCGCCAGCAGCAAGGGGACAGGGGAGGGGAATGAGCAGTTCTTC
- | many | TRBJ1-1 | TRBV19 | CASRIMTGVNTEAFF | TGTGCCAGTAGGATAATGACAGGAGTAAACACTGAAGCTTTCTTT
- | few | TRBJ1-5 | TRBV19 | CASAGRFNQPQHF | TGTGCCAGTGCGGGACGGTTCAATCAGCCCCAGCATTTT
- | - | TRBJ2-1 | TRBV24-1 | CASRFVAAPYNEQFF | TGTGCCAGCCGATTTGTAGCGGCTCCTTACAATGAGCAGTTCTTC
- | many | TRBJ1-2 | TRBV7-3 | CATNVRRPF | TGTGCCACCAATGTGCGGCGCCCCTTC
- | many | TRBJ1-1 | TRBV9 | CASSPGEGMMNTEAFF | TGTGCCAGCAGCCCTGGGGAGGGAATGATGAACACTGAAGCTTTCTTT
- | - | TRBJ2-2 | TRBV20-1 | CSARPSAYTGELFF | TGCAGTGCTAGACCTAGCGCATACACCGGGGAGCTGTTTTTT
- | many | TRBJ2-7 | TRBV29-1 | CSVRNTGSYEQYF | TGCAGCGTTCGAAATACGGGCTCCTACGAGCAGTACTTC
- | many | TRBJ2-2 | TRBV10-3 | CAISEVVAANTGELFF | TGTGCCATCAGTGAGGTTGTAGCGGCGAACACCGGGGAGCTGTTTTTT
- | few | TRBJ1-6 | TRBV10-3 | CAISESVGANSPLHF | TGTGCCATCAGTGAGTCTGTAGGGGCAAATTCACCCCTCCACTTT
TRBD2 | - | TRBJ2-5 | TRBV10-1 | CASSESIAGRAIGQETQYF | TGCGCCAGCAGTGAGTCGATAGCCGGGAGGGCCATAGGTCAAGAGACCCAGTACTTC
- | many | TRBJ1-2 | TRBV12-3/TRBV12-4 | CASSLEQGSYGYTF | TGTGCCAGCAGTTTAGAACAGGGATCGTATGGCTACACCTTC
TRBD1 | - | TRBJ2-7 | TRBV10-3 | CASSDQTGGTYF | TGTGCCAGCAGTGACCAGACAGGGGGAACGTACTTC
TRBD2 | many | TRBJ2-1 | TRBV15 | CATSSTREGVKNEQFF | TGTGCCACCAGCAGTACACGGGAGGGCGTCAAAAATGAGCAGTTCTTC
- | - | TRBJ1-2 | TRBV10-3 | CAISERENYGYTF | TGTGCCATCAGTGAACGGGAGAACTATGGCTACACCTTC
TRBD1 | many | TRBJ1-5 | TRBV12-3/TRBV12-4 | CASSHGQGSNQPQHF | TGTGCCAGCAGTCACGGACAGGGTAGCAATCAGCCCCAGCATTTT
- | few | TRBJ1-5 | TRBV6-1 | CASSTTGDQPQHF | TGTGCCAGCAGTACGACAGGCGATCAGCCCCAGCATTTT
TRBD1 | - | TRBJ1-1 | TRBV9 | CASSGGQGWTTEAFF | TGTGCCAGCAGCGGGGGACAGGGGTGGACCACTGAAGCTTTCTTT
- | - | TRBJ1-2 | TRBV7-3 | CASSLSMGGYTF | TGTGCCAGCAGCCTTTCAATGGGCGGCTACACCTTC
TRBD2 | many | TRBJ2-1 | TRBV6-1 | CASSEALADIRQFF | TGTGCCAGCAGTGAAGCACTAGCGGACATAAGGCAGTTCTTC
- | many | TRBJ1-1 | TRBV20-1 | CSAEGGGLQNTEAFF | TGCAGTGCCGAAGGAGGGGGGCTCCAGAACACTGAAGCTTTCTTT
- | many | TRBJ1-1 | TRBV20-1 | CSARDPQGGNTEAFF | TGCAGTGCTAGAGACCCACAGGGCGGTAACACTGAAGCTTTCTTT
- | many | TRBJ2-1 | TRBV7-3 | CASSPPGGGYNEQFF | TGTGCCAGCAGCCCCCCGGGTGGGGGGTACAATGAGCAGTTCTTC
- | many | TRBJ1-6 | TRBV6-2/TRBV6-3 | CASSPGSYNSPLHF | TGTGCCAGCAGTCCCGGTTCCTATAATTCACCCCTCCACTTT
TRBD2 | - | TRBJ2-1 | TRBV29-1 | CSVAGLAGRNEQFF | TGCAGCGTTGCGGGACTAGCGGGGCGCAATGAGCAGTTCTTC
- | - | TRBJ2-3 | TRBV2 | CASSERDLGTDTQYF | TGTGCCAGCAGTGAAAGGGACCTAGGCACAGATACGCAGTATTTT
- | - | TRBJ2-3 | TRBV19 | CASDIGRNTDTQYF | TGTGCCAGTGACATCGGCCGGAACACAGATACGCAGTATTTT
- | - | TRBJ2-7 | TRBV7-6 | CASSYGRNYEQYF | TGTGCCAGCAGCTACGGCCGGAACTACGAGCAGTACTTC
- | many | TRBJ2-1 | TRBV19 | CASSGNSYNEQFF | TGTGCCAGTAGCGGGAATTCCTACAATGAGCAGTTCTTC
TRBD2 | - | TRBJ2-7 | TRBV10-3 | CAISATSGENEQYF | TGTGCCATCAGTGCCACTAGCGGGGAGAACGAGCAGTACTTC
- | few | TRBJ2-3 | TRBV29-1 | CSVSGGTDTQYF | TGCAGCGTTTCCGGGGGCACAGATACGCAGTATTTT
- | - | TRBJ2-1 | TRBV20-1 | CSAGPRGFTSYNEQFF | TGCAGTGCTGGCCCTAGAGGTTTCACCTCCTACAATGAGCAGTTCTTC
- | once | TRBJ1-1 | TRBV10-3 | CASSLVSNTEAFF | TGTGCCAGCAGCCTAGTTAGTAACACTGAAGCTTTCTTT
- | - | TRBJ1-1 | TRBV2 | CASNYKENTEAFF | TGTGCCAGCAATTATAAGGAGAACACTGAAGCTTTCTTT
TRBD1 | - | TRBJ2-7 | TRBV7-3 | CASSPQGEGYEQYF | TGTGCCAGCAGCCCGCAGGGGGAAGGCTACGAGCAGTACTTC
- | - | TRBJ1-2 | TRBV19 | CASSEVEAFTYGYTF | TGTGCCAGTAGTGAGGTCGAGGCTTTTACCTATGGCTACACCTTC
- | many | TRBJ1-1 | TRBV13 | CASSSGGNTEAFF | TGTGCCAGCAGCTCGGGGGGGAACACTGAAGCTTTCTTT